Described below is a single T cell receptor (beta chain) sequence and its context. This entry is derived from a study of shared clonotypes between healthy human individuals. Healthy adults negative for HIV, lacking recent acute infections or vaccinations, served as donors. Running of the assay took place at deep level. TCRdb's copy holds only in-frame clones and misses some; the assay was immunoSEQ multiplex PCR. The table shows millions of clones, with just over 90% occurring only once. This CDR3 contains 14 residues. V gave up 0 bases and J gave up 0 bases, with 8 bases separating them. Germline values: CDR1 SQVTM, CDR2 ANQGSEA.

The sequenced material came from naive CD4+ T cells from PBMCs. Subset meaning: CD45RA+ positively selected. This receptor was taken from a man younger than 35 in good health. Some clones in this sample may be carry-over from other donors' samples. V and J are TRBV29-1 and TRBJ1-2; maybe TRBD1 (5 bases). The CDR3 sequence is CSVEDRVANYGYTF. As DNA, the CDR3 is TGCAGCGTTGAAGACAGGGTCGCTAACTATGGCTACACCTTC.